This record concerns one T cell receptor (beta chain) sequence. The antigen is undetermined. This specimen comes from a study of T cell responses to AZD1222 COVID-19 vaccine. Study-wide context: Second doses were pooled across both intervals (about 4 or about 12 weeks).

Study-wide results and caveats: Researchers took repertoire samples only after the peak T cell response had come. CD4 TCRs covered the whole spike, strongest at regions 160-218 and 743-854. Donors were chiefly white British, with a greater number of females, and clonal diversity was perhaps underestimated.

This CDR3 region has 17 residues. Germline assignment: CDR1 MGHRA and CDR2 YSYEKL. V shed 0 bases and J shed 3 bases, with 18 bases lying between them. Sequenced by immunoSEQ multiplex PCR; TCRdb stores in-frame clones only, minus some. This sample yields 150,000 to 200,000 clones, of which around 92% are seen a single time; around 1.5% belongs to the top ten. The clonotype comes from an adult in good health. The rearrangement joins TRBV4-1 to TRBJ2-7; a possible D gene is TRBD2 (7 bases). The sequenced sample was peripheral blood, obtained on day 0 of AZD1222 vaccination. CDR3 sequence: CASSQDPGRGPFYEQYF. The CDR3 region has the DNA TGCGCCAGCAGCCAAGATCCGGGGCGGGGGCCCTTCTACGAGCAGTACTTC.